This entry lists 9 T cell receptor beta chains sequenced from one sample in a study of OX40 agonist ivuxolimab in advanced cancers. This table comes from immunoSEQ multiplex PCR, and its TCRdb copy is limited to in-frame clones, with some not included. Of about 80,000 clones in the sample, 84% were seen once. The sample was CD4+ or CD8+ T cells sorted from blood, taken in a trial of the OX40 agonist ivuxolimab. The receptors derive from an adult with an advanced solid tumor such as melanoma, head and neck, liver or kidney cancer.

The gene calls are TRBV27 and TRBJ1-5; 9 nucleotides match TRBD1. The CDR3 has 15 residues. Germline trimming cut 5 bases from V and 2 bases from J; bases unmatched to any gene: 4. The germline V gene encodes CDR1 MNHEY and CDR2 SMNVEV (reference sequence). The DNA for the CDR3 is TGTGCCAGCAGTCGCCGGACAGGGGGCAATCAGCCCCAGCATTTT. It yields the protein CASSRRTGGNQPQHF.

The genes are TRBV10-2 and TRBJ2-1; TRBD1 is a possible D gene (6 bases). Germline CDR1 WSHSY, CDR2 SAAADI. V was trimmed by 6 bases and J by 4 bases, leaving 10 bases between them. This CDR3 has 13 amino acids. The CDR3 bases are TGCGCCAGCAGGGACAGCCTATACAATGAGCAGTTCTTC. Its translation is CASRDSLYNEQFF.

The chain recombines TRBV28 with TRBJ2-1; D unresolved. Trimming took 6 bases from V and 10 from J, leaving 7 bases between them. CDR3 length equals 10 residues. Germline CDR1 reads MDHEN; CDR2 reads SYDVKM. The CDR3 protein is CASSEQEQFF. Written as DNA, the CDR3 is TGTGCCAGCAGCGAGCAGGAGCAGTTCTTC.

The rearrangement links TRBV7-2 to TRBJ2-3; TRBD2 agrees at 8 bases. The CDR3 loop spans 16 amino acids. Germline V gene sequence: CDR1 SGHTA, CDR2 FQGNSA. The V segment lost 1 base and the J segment 3 bases; nucleotides outside the gene matches: 6. Here the CDR3 DNA reads TGTGCCAGCAGCTTAGGACTAGCGTGGGGGACAGATACGCAGTATTTT. It codes for CASSLGLAWGTDTQYF.

This clone showed up just a few times. The chain carries TRBV18 and TRBJ1-5; D possibly corresponds to TRBD1 (5 bases). The germline gives CDR1 KGHSH, CDR2 LQKENI. The CDR3 is made up of 15 amino acids. V gave up 2 bases and J gave up 5 bases, with 13 bases separating them. This chain's CDR3 is CASSPRIGVDQPQHF. The CDR3 nucleotides read TGTGCCAGCTCACCAAGGATAGGGGTTGATCAGCCCCAGCATTTT. The entire variable domain, with the rest obtained from reference TRBV18 and TRBJ1-5, is as follows: NAGVMQNPRHLVRRRGQEARLRCSPMKGHSHVYWYRQLPEEGLKFMVYLQKENIIDESGMPKERFSAEFPKEGPSILRIQQVVRGDSAAYFCASSPRIGVDQPQHFGDGTRLSIL.

A single count supports this clone. This chain uses TRBV6-5 with TRBJ1-5, with 9 bases matching TRBD1. The CDR3 contains 15 residues. The germline gives CDR1 MNHEY, CDR2 SVGAGI. Trimming removed 4 bases from V and 0 bases from J; junction bases left unmatched: 1. The CDR3 spells CASSWTGDSNQPQHF. The CDR3, as DNA: TGTGCCAGCAGTTGGACAGGGGATAGCAATCAGCCCCAGCATTTT.

The chain combines TRBV11-3 with TRBJ2-7; D may be TRBD2 (5 bases). The CDR3 sequence is 15 residues long. Germline-derived CDR1 and CDR2 are SGHNT and YENEEA. Trimming stripped 5 bases from V and 2 bases from J, with 16 bases between. The CDR3 loop is CASSTGESSTYEQYF. CDR3 sequence (DNA): TGTGCCAGCAGCACCGGGGAGAGTTCCACCTACGAGCAGTACTTC.

The chain couples TRBV28 to TRBJ2-7, with 8 bases fitting TRBD1. CDR1 MDHEN and CDR2 SYDVKM come from the germline V gene. The junction had 4 bases not matched to a gene; V was cut back by 3 bases and J by 0 bases. CDR3 size: 15 residues. For the CDR3, the DNA is TGTGCCAGCAGTTTTGGGACAGGATACTCCTACGAGCAGTACTTC. Its translation: CASSFGTGYSYEQYF.

The chain carries TRBV30 and TRBJ2-5; weak D call: TRBD2 (6 bases). Per germline, CDR1 GTSNPN and CDR2 SVGIG (reference sequence). This CDR3 contains 13 residues. V lost 1 base to trimming and J lost 2 bases, with 8 bases between them. Here the CDR3 DNA reads TGTGCCTGGAGTGCTGGACTACAAGAGACCCAGTACTTC. Protein sequence: CAWSAGLQETQYF.